The rows below give T cell receptor beta chains drawn from one sample of a study of T-cell reconstitution after alpha-beta-depleted transplantation in children. TCRdb reprocessed the PCR reads with MiXCR, giving one entry per CDR3 protein. The sample comprises 400,000 to 550,000 distinct CDR3 sequences, 10% of which are singletons, and just over 2% rests with the top ten. Source: PBMCs, taken before TCRalphabeta/CD19-depleted stem cell transplant. These receptors originate from a child younger than 10 with inherited bone marrow failure, due to receive a stem cell transplant. Both conserved end residues are part of each CDR3. Clone size appears in some rows only: once, few, many, or a class for an expanded clone.

v_gene,abundance,j_gene,CDR3aa
TRBV4-3,many,TRBJ2-1,CASSRSGRDNEQFF
TRBV6-2/TRBV6-3,many,TRBJ2-7,CASSYWGEQYF
TRBV4-2,medium-sized,TRBJ2-2,CASSPFPGNTGELFF
TRBV6-5,many,TRBJ1-2,CASSWDGQLPSTF
TRBV20-1,few,TRBJ1-4,CSAGRQNEKLFF
TRBV19,-,TRBJ2-5,CASSIWTGRGETQYF
TRBV20-1,many,TRBJ2-5,CSAGLAEQETQYF
TRBV7-8,many,TRBJ1-1,CASSLVGTEFGTEAFF
TRBV3-1,-,TRBJ2-1,CASCNLRAGGAAHEQFF
TRBV6-1,many,TRBJ1-1,CASSTAIVVNTEAFF
TRBV28,few,TRBJ2-1,CASSTPLANNEQFF
TRBV29-1,many,TRBJ2-5,CSVGAGARETQYF
TRBV10-3,many,TRBJ2-1,CAISESAGLRF
TRBV20-1,many,TRBJ1-5,CSARVGHNQPQHF
TRBV15,many,TRBJ2-2,CATAGFTNTGELFF
TRBV4-3,many,TRBJ2-3,CASSQRRFTDTQYF
TRBV29-1,many,TRBJ2-5,CSSSRLAGGRQETQYF
TRBV18,many,TRBJ1-1,CASSPRSGGGTEAFF
TRBV29-1,many,TRBJ2-1,CSVEVAYNEQFF
TRBV6-6,many,TRBJ1-1,CASRPWIGDANTEAFF
TRBV7-9,many,TRBJ1-3,CASRTDNGGNTIYF
TRBV2,-,TRBJ1-4,CASSYDRSNEKLFF
TRBV6-1,many,TRBJ2-1,CASSPGLAGVHEQFF
TRBV7-9,many,TRBJ2-7,CASSRRLAGRGVSYEQYF
TRBV30,many,TRBJ2-1,CAWRKTSGRRGEQFF
TRBV6-5,many,TRBJ1-5,CASRRTVSNQPQHF